These 20 T cell receptor beta chains were all obtained from the same sample, sequenced in a study of cytomegalovirus exposure and HLA in healthy donors. The PCR made use of 60 Vbeta and 13 Jbeta primers. TCRdb keeps only in-frame clones here, not all; method: immunoSEQ multiplex PCR. The sample has roughly 66,000 clones; about 80% are singletons. Sequencing was done on a sample of PBMCs. The receptors were gathered from a man aged 18 to 30 in good health and CMV-seropositive.

The chain couples TRBV20-1 to TRBJ2-7; D uncertain. The CDR3 has 11 residues. Germline values: CDR1 DFQATT, CDR2 SNEGSKA (reference sequence). The germline V and J ends were trimmed by 5 bases and 5 bases, with 10 bases remaining between them. CDR3 sequence (DNA): TGCAGTGCTCAGGTGGTCGACGAGCAGTACTTC. It translates to CSAQVVDEQYF.

V gene TRBV6-5 combines with J gene TRBJ2-3, with 9 bases fitting TRBD2. The CDR3 is 16 residues long. Trimming took 0 bases from V and 5 from J; bases not matched to a gene: 6. CDR1 and CDR2 (germline): MNHEY, SVGAGI. The CDR3 loop is CASSYSIAGVRDTQYF. CDR3 coding DNA: TGTGCCAGCAGTTACTCGATAGCGGGGGTTAGAGATACGCAGTATTTT.

The genes are TRBV29-1 and TRBJ1-1; 10 bases match TRBD1. Losses at the gene ends were 6 bases for V and 4 bases for J; bases not matched to a gene: 2. The CDR3 loop spans 12 amino acids. In germline, CDR1 is SQVTM, CDR2 ANQGSEA. In DNA form, the CDR3 reads TGCAGCGTCTGGACAGGGGGCACTGAAGCTTTCTTT. Amino acid sequence: CSVWTGGTEAFF. Using reference TRBV29-1 and TRBJ1-1 for the parts outside the CDR3, the full variable domain is SAVISQKPSRDICQRGTSLTIQCQVDSQVTMMFWYRQQPGQSLTLIATANQGSEATYESGFVIDKFPISRPNLTFSTLTVSNMSPEDSSIYLCSVWTGGTEAFFGQGTRLTVV.

This chain links TRBV7-2 with TRBJ2-1; 11 bases match TRBD1. J was trimmed by 3 bases and V by 4 bases; bases with no gene match: 2. Germline CDR1 SGHTA, CDR2 FQGNSA. The CDR3 is 15 amino acids. The CDR3 spells CASSWTGGSYNEQFF. The CDR3 nucleotides are TGTGCCAGCAGCTGGACAGGGGGCAGCTACAATGAGCAGTTCTTC.

The chain joins TRBV7-9 to TRBJ1-2, with 7 bases aligning to TRBD1. The CDR3 length is 14 residues. V dropped 1 base and J dropped 7; count of bases not matched to a gene: 6. Germline values: CDR1 SEHNR, CDR2 FQNEAQ (reference sequence). The CDR3 sequence: CASSLEGGQSGYTF. Written as DNA, the CDR3 is TGTGCCAGCAGCTTAGAGGGGGGACAGTCTGGCTACACCTTC.

This clone is a singleton in its sample. J is TRBJ2-2 and V is TRBV5-1, with 7 bases fitting TRBD2. V lost 3 bases and J lost 4; bases outside the gene matches: 6. The CDR3 totals 15 residues. CDR1 and CDR2 (germline): SGHRS, YFSETQ. For the CDR3, the DNA is TGCGCCAGCAGCTCCTCTAGCGGCCGCACCGGGGAGCTGTTTTTT. Its translation: CASSSSSGRTGELFF.

V and J are TRBV6-5 and TRBJ2-7; 7 bases are a match to TRBD2. V lost 3 bases and J lost 6; bases outside the gene matches: 5. The CDR3 length is 13 residues. CDR1 and CDR2 (germline): MNHEY, SVGAGI. In DNA, the CDR3 is TGTGCCAGCAGTTATCGGGGGGTCGGCGAGCAGTACTTC. It is translated as CASSYRGVGEQYF.

The rearrangement links TRBV6-1 to TRBJ1-5; unclear D gene. V lost 5 bases to trimming and J lost 1 base, with 9 bases between them. Per the germline V gene, CDR1 is MNHNS and CDR2 is SASEGT. The CDR3 has 14 amino acids. The CDR3 bases are TGTGCCAGCAGTAAGGGCGGGAGCAATCAGCCCCAGCATTTT. Translating gives CASSKGGSNQPQHF.

The V gene is TRBV7-9, the J gene TRBJ1-2, with 7 positions matching TRBD1. From germline, CDR1 is SEHNR and CDR2 FQNEAQ (reference sequence). The length of the CDR3 is 13 residues. V shed 5 bases and J 7 bases; nucleotides not matched to a gene: 7. The CDR3 DNA sequence: TGTGCCAGCAGCCCAGAATCAGGGGGTGGCTACACCTTC. This encodes CASSPESGGGYTF.

The rearrangement uses TRBV6-5 and TRBJ1-6, with 8 bases lining up with TRBD1. Germline loops: CDR1 MNHEY, CDR2 SVGAGI. The J segment lost 6 bases and the V segment lost 9 bases, leaving 10 bases of the junction unmatched. The CDR3 consists of 15 residues. Here the CDR3 reads CASTSGTGVNSPLHF. CDR3 nucleotide sequence: TGTGCCAGTACCTCTGGGACAGGCGTTAATTCACCCCTCCACTTT.

The chain has TRBV6-6 and TRBJ1-6; D is unresolved. This CDR3 has 15 amino acids. CDR1 is MNHNY, CDR2 SVGAGI, per germline (reference sequence). With 2 bases removed from V and 0 bases from J, the gap between germline ends came to 5 bases. CDR3 loop: CASSYRSSYNSPLHF. CDR3 DNA: TGTGCCAGCAGTTACCGGAGCTCCTATAATTCACCCCTCCACTTT.

The chain is built from TRBV28 and TRBJ1-2; D perhaps matches TRBD1 (6 bases). The germline V gene has CDR1 MDHEN and CDR2 SYDVKM. V lost 5 bases and J lost 7, with 26 bases in between. This CDR3 region has 17 residues. In DNA, the CDR3 is TGTGCCAGCAGTCCCCCTAATGGGGCAGGGGTGGGCAGTGGCTACACCTTC. Translating it yields CASSPPNGAGVGSGYTF.

The CDR3 nucleotides are TGTGCCAGCAGCCGGACAGGGTCCTATGGCTACACCTTC. It specifies CASSRTGSYGYTF. The rearrangement uses TRBV7-8 and TRBJ1-2, with 8 bases lining up with TRBD1. The CDR3 is 13 amino acids. Germline V gives CDR1 SGHVS, CDR2 FQNEAQ. J was trimmed by 4 bases and V by 5 bases; bases with no gene match: 3.

The chain carries TRBV10-3 and TRBJ2-7; the match to TRBD2 covers 7 bases. This CDR3 is 14 amino acids long. CDR1 and CDR2 from the germline V gene are ENHRY and SYGVKD. V lost 8 bases to trimming and J lost 4 bases; unmatched junction nucleotides: 11. The CDR3 sequence: CAIWGGDERYEQYF. DNA of the CDR3: TGTGCCATCTGGGGGGGAGACGAGCGGTACGAGCAGTACTTC.

The chain couples TRBV29-1 to TRBJ2-5; D remains ambiguous. CDR1 is SQVTM, CDR2 ANQGSEA, per germline. The V gene lost 5 bases and the J gene lost 2 bases, with 6 bases spanning the gap. The CDR3 consists of 11 residues. The CDR3 loop reads CSVLLQETQYF. The DNA for the CDR3 is TGCAGCGTTCTGCTACAAGAGACCCAGTACTTC. Drawing the rest from reference TRBV29-1 and TRBJ2-5, the complete variable domain is SAVISQKPSRDICQRGTSLTIQCQVDSQVTMMFWYRQQPGQSLTLIATANQGSEATYESGFVIDKFPISRPNLTFSTLTVSNMSPEDSSIYLCSVLLQETQYFGPGTRLLVL.

The table lists this clone with a few counts. The chain carries TRBV5-4 and TRBJ2-5; 7 nucleotides agree with TRBD2. The CDR3 runs to 17 residues. V dropped 0 bases and J dropped 1; count of bases not matched to a gene: 9. Germline V CDR1 and CDR2: SGHNT, YYREEE (reference sequence). CDR3 loop: CASSLERASGSQETQYF. Here the CDR3 DNA reads TGTGCCAGCAGCTTGGAGCGGGCTAGCGGATCCCAAGAGACCCAGTACTTC.

The gene calls are TRBV6-5 and TRBJ2-3; 11 bases line up with TRBD2. Germline CDR1 and CDR2: MNHEY and SVGAGI. J was trimmed by 3 bases and V by 6 bases; bases with no gene match: 5. The CDR3 contains 15 residues. CDR3 DNA: TGTGCCAGCAGCCCACTAGCGGGAGTGACAGATACGCAGTATTTT. It yields the protein CASSPLAGVTDTQYF.

The chain employs TRBV7-9 and TRBJ2-6; no firm D call. The V gene's germline CDR1 is SEHNR and CDR2 FQNEAQ (reference sequence). The CDR3 is made up of 14 amino acids. The V gene lost 5 bases and the J gene lost 4 bases, with 9 bases spanning the gap. The DNA of the CDR3 is TGTGCCAGCAGCCACCCCCGGGGGGCCAACGTCCTGACTTTC. It translates to CASSHPRGANVLTF.

V is TRBV12-2 and J is TRBJ2-3; the table's TRBD2 call for D was not verified on the DNA. TRBV12-2 is a recognized pseudogene. CDR3 size: 14 residues. Written as DNA, the CDR3 is TGTGCAAGTCTCAGCGGGTCCAGCACAGATACGCAGTATTTT. Translation gives CASLSGSSTDTQYF.

This chain joins TRBV5-1 and TRBJ2-3; TRBD1 matches at 11 bases. J gave up 5 bases and V 4 bases, and 3 bases lay outside the gene matches. Looked up from germline, CDR1 is SGHRS and CDR2 is YFSETQ. CDR3 length: 14 amino acids. In DNA, the CDR3 is TGCGCCAGCAGCACGGACAGGGGGCAAGATACGCAGTATTTT. It yields the protein CASSTDRGQDTQYF.